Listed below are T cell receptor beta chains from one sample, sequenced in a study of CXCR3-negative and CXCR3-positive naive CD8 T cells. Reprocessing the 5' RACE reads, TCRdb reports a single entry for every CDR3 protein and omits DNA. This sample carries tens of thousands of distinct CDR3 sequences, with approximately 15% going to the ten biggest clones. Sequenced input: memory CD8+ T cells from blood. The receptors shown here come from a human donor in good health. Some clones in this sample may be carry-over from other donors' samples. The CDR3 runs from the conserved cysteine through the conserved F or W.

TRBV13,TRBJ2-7,CASSLDRGYEQYF
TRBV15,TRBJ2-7,CATSEEGSSYEQYF
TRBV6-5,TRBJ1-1,CASSYRDPFSPSSEAFF
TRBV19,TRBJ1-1,CASRNQGNLNTEAFF
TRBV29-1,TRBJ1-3,CSVRRTGSGNTIYF
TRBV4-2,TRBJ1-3,CASSQEATASSGNTIYF
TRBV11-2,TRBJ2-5,CASTQPRFETQYF
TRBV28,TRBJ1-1,CASSFISGRGDSEAFF
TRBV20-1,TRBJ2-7,CSARAPGEGYEQYF
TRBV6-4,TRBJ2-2,CASSDRENTGELFF
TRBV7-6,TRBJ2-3,CASSVGDSLTDTQYF
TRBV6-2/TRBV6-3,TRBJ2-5,CASSYGREDIETQYF
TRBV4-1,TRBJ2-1,CASSRAAENYNEQFF
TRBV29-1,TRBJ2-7,CSVELSGGLYSPTFYEQYF
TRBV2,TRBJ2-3,CASSEVVAGGPEDTQYF
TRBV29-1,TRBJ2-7,CSVEINTEQYF
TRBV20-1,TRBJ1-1,CSARGLHRDTEAFF
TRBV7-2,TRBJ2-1,CASSQAGSTKYNEQFF
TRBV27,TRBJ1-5,CASGQFGQPQHF
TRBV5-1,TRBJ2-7,CASSLDWTHYEQYF
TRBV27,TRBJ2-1,CASSSAGVNNEQFF
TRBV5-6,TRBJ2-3,CASSLTAGDTQYF
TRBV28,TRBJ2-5,CASSHNLGTQETQYF
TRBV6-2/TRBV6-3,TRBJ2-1,CASSSDGGSYNEQFF
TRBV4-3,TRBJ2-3,CASSQYSTDTQYF
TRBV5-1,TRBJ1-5,CASSPDRGLQPQHF
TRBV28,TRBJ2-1,CASKERSSYNEQFF
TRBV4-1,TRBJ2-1,CASSQLGMLAGDNEQFF
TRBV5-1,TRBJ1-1,CASTGQGATEAFF
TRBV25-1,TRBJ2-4,CASSEWEGGDIQYF
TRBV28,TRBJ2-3,CASSALGGPDTQYF
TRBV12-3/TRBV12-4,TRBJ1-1,CASSLVPLEAFF